This TCR beta chain is drawn from a study of T cells in Graves' hyperthyroidism and ophthalmopathy. Points from the study as a whole: It was a median about 7.1 months before onset that the model predicted ophthalmopathy.

From RNA transcripts, TCR beta CDR3 regions were amplified. When the TCR CDR3 underwent first-round RT-PCR, the HTBI primer set was used. TCRdb itself ran the multiplex PCR reads through MiXCR, one entry per CDR3 protein. The sample has approximately 710,000 distinct CDR3 sequences, approximately 15% seen once; the top ten hold around 15%. V was pared by 5 bases and J by 12 bases, with 9 bases of the junction left unmatched. CDR3 length: 13 residues. This clonotype was counted many times. Its specificity is unknown. The clonotype comes from a man aged 50 to 60 with Graves' hyperthyroidism. This chain joins TRBV12-3 or TRBV12-4 and TRBJ2-1; 8 bases are a match to TRBD2. The sequencing sample was made of blood. DNA of the CDR3: TGTGCCAGCAGTCCCGGACTAGCAACTGTGCAGTTCTTC. This translates into CASSPGLATVQFF.